The T cell receptor (beta chain) described here comes from a study of cytomegalovirus exposure and HLA in healthy donors. Concerning this clone: Its antigen is unknown.

Vbeta (60) and Jbeta (13) primers were used in the PCR. This table comes from immunoSEQ multiplex PCR, and its TCRdb copy is limited to in-frame clones, with some not included. Counted here are roughly 150,000 clones, about 74% occurring once; the ten biggest clones make up around 3.2%. The study's findings and limits: With later analysis, a missense DCLRE1C variant became linked to TCR beta V- and J-gene trimming.

This CDR3 spans 15 amino acids. Between the trimmed V and J ends, which lost 0 bases and 10 bases, there was a span of 16 bases. Per germline, CDR1 SGHTA and CDR2 FQGNSA. The sample was PBMCs. The source is a man in his forties or fifties in good health and CMV-seronegative. V gene TRBV7-2 combines with J gene TRBJ1-5, with D tentatively TRBD1 (6 bases). For the CDR3, the DNA is TGTGCCAGCAGCTTAGCGCAGGGGTCGAATTTCCCCCAGCATTTT. Translated: CASSLAQGSNFPQHF.